This T cell receptor (beta chain) was observed in a study of blood T cell repertoires in COVID-19. Overall study context: Donors in the United States, Italy and Spain gave samples during acute or convalescent COVID-19.

Each participant's cohort was designated according to participant-reported clinical history. The germline CDR1 and CDR2 sequences are SNHLY and FYNNEI. Germline trimming cut 1 base from V and 8 bases from J; bases unmatched to any gene: 6. The CDR3 length is 14 residues. The protocol was immunoSEQ multiplex PCR, while the TCRdb copy is restricted to in-frame clones and leaves out a portion. The table has roughly 330,000 clones, 65% to 90% seen once; the top ten hold about 10%. What was sequenced was PBMCs or T cells enriched from blood (not recorded which). The chain has TRBV2 and TRBJ1-2, with TRBD1 identical over 8 bases. The sequence was obtained from a woman between 18 and 30 years old who had recovered from COVID-19. The DNA for the CDR3 is TGTGCCAGCAGTGAAGGGACAGGGTTCCGGGGCTACACCTTC. Its protein is CASSEGTGFRGYTF.